These 3 T cell receptor beta chains share one sample of origin, sequenced in a study of cytomegalovirus exposure and HLA in healthy donors. Amplification used 60 Vbeta primers and 13 Jbeta primers. Using immunoSEQ multiplex PCR, the repertoire was profiled, and TCRdb retains in-frame clones only, with some absent. The table lists approximately 120,000 clones, 75% to 90% of them singletons. Sequenced: PBMCs. These receptors all come from a young man in good health and CMV-seropositive.

This chain uses TRBV27 with TRBJ2-7; TRBD1 aligns across 7 bases. The CDR3 spans 14 residues. CDR1 MNHEY and CDR2 SMNVEV come from the germline V gene (reference sequence). With V trimmed by 5 bases and J by 4 bases, 8 bases remained unmatched. DNA of the CDR3: TGTGCCAGCAGTCCCTCCGGGACAGAATACGAGCAGTACTTC. Translating gives CASSPSGTEYEQYF.

V and J are TRBV29-1 and TRBJ2-7; tentative D call: TRBD2 (6 bases). Germline V gives CDR1 SQVTM, CDR2 ANQGSEA. CDR3 length equals 12 residues. V was shortened by 3 bases and J by 7 bases, with 13 bases between the two germline ends. CDR3 nucleotide sequence: TGCAGCGTTGACGTGGGGACTGGGGAGCAGTACTTC. Its protein is CSVDVGTGEQYF.

This clone was found a few times. The V gene is TRBV19, the J gene TRBJ1-6, with TRBD1 identical over 7 bases. J gave up 0 bases and V 6 bases, and 5 bases lay outside the gene matches. This CDR3 has 16 residues. CDR1 is LNHDA and CDR2 is SQIVND in the germline V gene (reference sequence). CDR3 DNA sequence: TGTGCCAGTAGGGAACAGGGGAGCTCCTATAATTCACCCCTCCACTTT. As protein: CASREQGSSYNSPLHF. Combining the CDR3 with reference TRBV19 and TRBJ1-6 gives the whole variable domain DGGITQSPKYLFRKEGQNVTLSCEQNLNHDAMYWYRQDPGQGLRLIYYSQIVNDFQKGDIAEGYSVSREKKESFPLTVTSAQKNPTAFYLCASREQGSSYNSPLHFGNGTRLTVT.